This entry is about one TCR beta chain. Antigen: not known. This sample stems from a study of shared clonotypes between healthy human individuals. Study-wide results and caveats: It was only blood that was sampled, and tissue repertoires likely differ.

Around 30,000 T cell genomes (around 310 ng DNA) went into each PBMC replicate. The sequenced material, unsorted PBMC DNA, was run on ten immunoSEQ deep assay plates. Using immunoSEQ multiplex PCR, the repertoire was profiled, and TCRdb retains in-frame clones only, with some absent. The table has about 490,000 clones, less than 80% seen once. The sequenced sample consisted of PBMCs. This receptor was identified in a woman between 35 and 50 years old in good health. Some clones in this sample may be carry-over from other donors' samples.

CDR3: CASSQDWARTDTQYF. The DNA of the CDR3 is TGCGCCAGCAGCCAAGATTGGGCCCGCACAGATACGCAGTATTTT. This rearrangement joins TRBV4-3 to TRBJ2-3, with no clear D. The ends were cut back, 0 bases at V and 1 base at J, with 8 bases in the middle. This CDR3 contains 15 residues. Per germline, CDR1 LGHNA and CDR2 YSLEER.